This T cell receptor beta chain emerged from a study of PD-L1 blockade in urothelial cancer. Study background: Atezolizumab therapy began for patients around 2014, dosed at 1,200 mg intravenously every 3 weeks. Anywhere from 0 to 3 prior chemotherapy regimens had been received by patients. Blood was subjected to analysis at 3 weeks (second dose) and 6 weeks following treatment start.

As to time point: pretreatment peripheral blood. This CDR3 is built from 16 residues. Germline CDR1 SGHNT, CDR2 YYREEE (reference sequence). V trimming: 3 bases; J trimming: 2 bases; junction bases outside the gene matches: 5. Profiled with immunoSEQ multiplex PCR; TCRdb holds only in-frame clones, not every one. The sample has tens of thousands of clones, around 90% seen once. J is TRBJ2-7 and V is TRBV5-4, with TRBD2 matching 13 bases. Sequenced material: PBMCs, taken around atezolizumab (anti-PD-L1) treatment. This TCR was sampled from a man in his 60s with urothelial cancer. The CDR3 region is CASSSRLAGGPYEQYF. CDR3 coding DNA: TGTGCCAGCAGCTCGCGACTAGCGGGGGGCCCCTACGAGCAGTACTTC.